This T cell receptor beta chain was sequenced for a study of T cells in localized non-small cell lung cancer (dated by TCRdb to 2018 to 2021). Turning to the overall study: T cell repertoires of 236 early-stage NSCLC patients were analyzed, with tumors being compared against uninvolved tumor-adjacent lungs. NSCLC patients had a mean age of around 66 years, and more than 120 were male and about a hundred female. The cohort was made up of 200 to 250 treatment-naive NSCLC patients whose localized lung tumors had been resected.

At diagnosis, tumor, uninvolved tumor-adjacent lung and peripheral blood were collected and then preserved as a mix of FFPE and fresh-frozen material. For TCR repertoire profiling, blood samples were analyzed in the form of peripheral blood mononuclear cells. The immunoSEQ Assay was used to sequence TCR beta CDR3 regions from DNA. On the study's bioinformatics: T cell density was computed as TCR beta template counts normalized to usable DNA estimated by amplifying housekeeping genes. The preseqR package was used to estimate richness by extrapolating to 400,000 templates for PBMC samples and to 120,000 templates for tissue samples. Clonality was taken to be one minus Pielou's evenness. Differential abundance testing on productive amino-acid clonotypes, with a minimum total count of 5 and an alpha of 0.1, was used to identify tissue-enriched TCRs. The Jaccard Index and the Morisita Overlap Index were used to measure repertoire overlap between compartments. TCR beta CDR3s were clustered by GLIPH together with public tetramer-defined viral CDR3s, and at least three viral sequences plus V-gene enrichment were required for viral motifs. This immuneACCESS table, as held by TCRdb, lists in-frame sequences with V and J called but not all clones. Of the missing ones, under half trace to an unresolved V gene in checked studies; the others have no known cause. Clone size and the V and J calls come from that table; the DNA yielded D and trimming. Recorded for this sample are tens of thousands of clones; 85% to 90% of them occurred a single time. The top ten clonotypes cover 10% to 15% of the sample.

Findings and caveats that apply to the study as a whole: Because the study design was exploratory, TCR variables were selected using unadjusted p-values without false-discovery rate correction. Because multi-region sequencing of the tumors was not done, intratumor heterogeneity could not be ruled out. A median of 57 of the top 100 tumor clones were detected in paired uninvolved adjacent lung, and 25 to 35 of these tumor clones were also found among the top 100 clones of the paired uninvolved adjacent lung. Longer overall survival was associated with higher blood T cell density, whereas shorter survival was associated with higher adjacent-lung clonality. Uninvolved tumor-adjacent lung showed the highest T cell clonality, higher than tumor, which suggests more focused antigenic responses in the uninvolved tumor-adjacent lung.

From the cysteine through the phenylalanine, the CDR3 covers 14 amino acids. This entry keeps only the CDR3 DNA: 42 bases, framed from base 1. V lost 3 bases and J lost 0 bases; the stretch between them is 6 bases long. CDR1 and CDR2 (SGHDT, YYEEEE) derive from the germline V gene. As regards this clone: Its antigen specificity is not known. Qualities for individual bases were not recorded, and no much larger clone is one base off.

This receptor was identified in a man aged 40 to 70 with stage II squamous cell lung carcinoma. The chain was built from TRBV5-6 and TRBJ1-4; confidence is insufficient to name the D gene. Source: PBMCs, taken before any cancer treatment. The CDR3: CASSSGTTNEKLFF. The sequence in DNA is TGTGCCAGCAGCTCGGGGACAACTAATGAAAAACTGTTTTTT.